These 30 T cell receptor beta chains were all obtained from the same sample, sequenced in a study of blood T cell repertoires in COVID-19. Using immunoSEQ multiplex PCR, the repertoire was profiled, and TCRdb retains in-frame clones only, with some absent. The profile shows approximately 55,000 clones, around 87% of them singletons. The material sequenced was peripheral blood. The receptors derive from a man aged 45-60 years with active COVID-19.

The chain uses TRBV5-1 and TRBJ2-1, with 14 bases identical to TRBD2. This CDR3 contains 14 residues. CDR1 and CDR2 (germline): SGHRS, YFSETQ. The V and J ends lost 5 bases and 9 bases, in that order; junction bases with no gene match: 4. CDR3 protein: CASRGTSGGGEQFF. The CDR3, as DNA: TGCGCCAGCAGAGGGACTAGCGGGGGAGGTGAGCAGTTCTTC.

The chain recombines TRBV1 with TRBJ2-1; the table's D call, TRBD2, was not checked against the DNA. TRBV1 is classified as a pseudogene. This CDR3 contains 13 residues. The CDR3 coding sequence is TGCACCAGCAGCCAAGATCGGGGGAATGAGCAGTTCTTC. It specifies CTSSQDRGNEQFF.

The chain recombines TRBV11-2 with TRBJ2-3, with D possibly TRBD2 on 6 matching bases. The germline V gene has CDR1 SGHAT and CDR2 FQNNGV. The CDR3 is 16 residues long. Trimming removed 5 bases at V and 2 bases at J, with 17 bases between. The CDR3 here is CASSQVGGYLTDTQYF. CDR3 nucleotide sequence: TGTGCCAGCAGCCAGGTCGGGGGATACCTCACAGATACGCAGTATTTT.

The chain employs TRBV5-1 and TRBJ2-7; weak D call: TRBD2 (5 bases). Trimming removed 1 base at V and 7 bases at J, with 12 bases between. CDR3 length: 13 amino acids. CDR1 is SGHRS and CDR2 is YFSETQ in the germline V gene. CDR3 bases: TGCGCCAGCAGCTTGACGGTAAGGAGGGAGCAGTACTTC. As protein: CASSLTVRREQYF.

CDR3 loop: CASSLGLAGGGPQETQYF. The CDR3 DNA follows: TGTGCCAGCAGCCTCGGACTAGCGGGAGGGGGCCCCCAAGAGACCCAGTACTTC. This rearrangement joins TRBV25-1 to TRBJ2-5, with TRBD2 identical over 15 bases. The CDR3 covers 18 residues. Trimming at V came to 6 bases and at J to 1 base, leaving 9 bases not matched to a gene. Germline V gene sequence: CDR1 MGHDK, CDR2 SYGVNS. Using reference TRBV25-1 and TRBJ2-5 for the parts outside the CDR3, the full variable domain is EADIYQTPRYLVIGTGKKITLECSQTMGHDKMYWYQQDPGMELHLIHYSYGVNSTEKGDLSSESTVSRIRTEHFPLTLESARPSHTSQYLCASSLGLAGGGPQETQYFGPGTRLLVL.

This chain uses TRBV25-1 with TRBJ1-4; D uncertain. Trimming pared 3 bases from V and 8 bases from J, leaving 7 bases between. Germline loops: CDR1 MGHDK, CDR2 SYGVNS. The length of the CDR3 is 12 residues. The CDR3 sequence is CASSDRYEKLFF. The CDR3 bases are TGTGCCAGCAGTGACCGGTACGAAAAACTGTTTTTT.

This chain connects TRBV3-1 (or the pseudogene TRBV3-2) to TRBJ1-5; the match to TRBD1 covers 7 bases. Trimming cost V 5 bases and J 3 bases; bases outside gene matches: 4. The CDR3 is made up of 14 amino acids. Germline V lookup: CDR1 LGHDT, CDR2 YNNKEL (reference sequence). CDR3 residues: CASSDRVDNQPQHF. The CDR3 coding sequence is TGTGCCAGCAGCGACAGGGTTGACAATCAGCCCCAGCATTTT.

This chain joins TRBV7-9 and TRBJ2-2; weak D call: TRBD2 (5 bases). CDR1 is SEHNR and CDR2 is FQNEAQ in the germline V gene (reference sequence). The CDR3 is 12 amino acids. V was shortened by 8 bases and J by 5 bases, with 9 bases between the two germline ends. In nucleotides, the CDR3 is TGTGCCAGCTGGCCGGGAACCGGGGAGCTGTTTTTT. As protein: CASWPGTGELFF. The whole variable domain, remainder taken from reference TRBV7-9 and TRBJ2-2, is DTGVSQNPRHKITKRGQNVTFRCDPISEHNRLYWYRQTLGQGPEFLTYFQNEAQLEKSRLLSDRFSAERPKGSFSTLEIQRTEQGDSAMYLCASWPGTGELFFGEGSRLTVL.

This chain joins TRBV6-5 and TRBJ2-2, with D tentatively TRBD2 (5 bases). Germline V gives CDR1 MNHEY, CDR2 SVGAGI. Between the trimmed V and J ends, which lost 8 bases and 5 bases, there was a span of 12 bases. The CDR3 totals 13 residues. CDR3 residues: CASRPGVTGELFF. CDR3 DNA sequence: TGTGCCAGCCGACCCGGGGTTACCGGGGAGCTGTTTTTT.

The chain is built from TRBV7-2 and TRBJ1-1; possibly TRBD1 for D (6 bases). This CDR3 contains 15 residues. The V end was cut by 5 bases, the J end by 1 base, with 14 bases between. CDR1 SGHTA and CDR2 FQGNSA come from the germline V gene. The CDR3 DNA reads TGTGCCAGCAGCCCCTACCTAGGGGGGAACACTGAAGCTTTCTTT. Translated, it gives CASSPYLGGNTEAFF.

The chain uses TRBV6-5 and TRBJ2-7; 11 bases agree with TRBD1. This CDR3 has 14 residues. Germline V CDR1 and CDR2: MNHEY, SVGAGI. V lost 2 bases to trimming and J lost 4 bases; unmatched junction nucleotides: 1. The CDR3 reads CASSYRDRGYEQYF. In DNA form, the CDR3 reads TGTGCCAGCAGTTACAGGGACAGGGGGTACGAGCAGTACTTC.

There are a few counts of this clone. This sequence joins TRBV5-1 and TRBJ2-1, with 9 bases that match TRBD1. The CDR3 runs 15 residues. Unmatched junction bases numbered 9, after V lost 2 bases and J lost 9 bases. Germline V CDR1 and CDR2: SGHRS, YFSETQ. CDR3 in amino acids: CASSLAGQGRGEQFF. CDR3 nucleotide sequence: TGCGCCAGCAGCTTAGCGGGACAGGGTAGAGGTGAGCAGTTCTTC.

The CDR3 sequence: CASSPGNEQYF. DNA of the CDR3: TGTGCCAGCAGTCCAGGGAACGAGCAGTACTTC. J is TRBJ2-7 and V is TRBV12-3 or TRBV12-4, with D possibly TRBD1 on 5 matching bases. This CDR3 comprises 11 residues. V was cut by 5 bases and J by 5 bases, with 7 bases left in between.

The chain has TRBV7-9 and TRBJ2-5, with 7 nucleotides matching TRBD2. The V gene end was trimmed by 6 bases and the J gene end by 5 bases; junction bases not matched to a gene: 12. The CDR3 runs 15 residues. Per germline, CDR1 SEHNR and CDR2 FQNEAQ (reference sequence). The CDR3 spells CASSTAGGGVETQYF. DNA of the CDR3: TGTGCCAGCAGTACCGCCGGGGGAGGGGTGGAGACCCAGTACTTC.

The chain employs TRBV27 and TRBJ2-7, with a weak D call TRBD2 (6 bases). Trimming stripped 1 base from V and 2 bases from J, with 9 bases between. The CDR3 contains 14 residues. The germline V gene encodes CDR1 MNHEY and CDR2 SMNVEV (reference sequence). CDR3 loop: CASSLLGGTYEQYF. Here the CDR3 DNA reads TGTGCCAGCAGTTTATTAGGAGGGACCTACGAGCAGTACTTC.

The chain uses TRBV7-9 and TRBJ1-1; D may be TRBD1 (6 bases). Germline values: CDR1 SEHNR, CDR2 FQNEAQ (reference sequence). CDR3 length equals 15 residues. V was trimmed by 1 base and J by 4 bases, leaving 13 bases between them. CDR3 DNA sequence: TGTGCCAGCAGCTTAGGGGGGCAGGGCTTCACTGAAGCTTTCTTT. This sequence encodes CASSLGGQGFTEAFF.

This sequence joins TRBV30 and TRBJ1-1; TRBD1 is a possible D gene (5 bases). The germline V and J ends were trimmed by 3 bases and 6 bases, with 11 bases remaining between them. There are 12 residues in the CDR3. From germline, CDR1 is GTSNPN and CDR2 SVGIG (reference sequence). The DNA for the CDR3 is TGTGCCTGGAGCGGCTGGGGCTCTGAAGCTTTCTTT. Translation: CAWSGWGSEAFF. Filled out from reference TRBV30 and TRBJ1-1, the complete variable domain reads SQTIHQWPATLVQPVGSPLSLECTVEGTSNPNLYWYRQAAGRGLQLLFYSVGIGQISSEVPQNLSASRPQDRQFILSSKKLLLSDSGFYLCAWSGWGSEAFFGQGTRLTVV.

The chain couples TRBV2 to TRBJ2-2; TRBD2 matches at 7 bases. The CDR3 length is 15 residues. V was clipped by 6 bases and J by 1 base; unmatched bases: 5. Germline CDR1 and CDR2: SNHLY and FYNNEI. CDR3 sequence reads: CASRGSSGNTGELFF. CDR3 DNA sequence: TGTGCCAGCAGGGGTTCTAGCGGGAACACCGGGGAGCTGTTTTTT.

This clone was seen a few times. The rearrangement uses TRBV4-3 and TRBJ2-4, with D unresolved. Between the trimmed V and J ends, which lost 0 bases and 7 bases, there was a span of 13 bases. This CDR3 region has 15 residues. Germline loops: CDR1 LGHNA, CDR2 YSLEER. Here the CDR3 reads CASSQDPAGPNIQYF. In DNA, the CDR3 is TGCGCCAGCAGCCAAGATCCCGCAGGTCCGAACATTCAGTACTTC.

The chain has TRBV9 and TRBJ2-2, with TRBD1 as a possible D gene (6 bases). There are 15 residues in the CDR3. The ends were cut back, 0 bases at V and 7 bases at J, with 13 bases in the middle. Germline V gives CDR1 SGDLS, CDR2 YYNGEE. Here the CDR3 DNA reads TGTGCCAGCAGCGTAGCCCCAACAGGGCTCGGGGAGCTGTTTTTT. Translated, it gives CASSVAPTGLGELFF.

The chain links TRBV12-3 or TRBV12-4 to TRBJ1-1, with 7 bases matching TRBD1. The CDR3 is 13 residues long. V was clipped by 0 bases and J by 11 bases; unmatched bases: 6. The CDR3 loop is CASSLATGPPAFF. CDR3 sequence (DNA): TGTGCCAGCAGTTTAGCGACAGGGCCGCCGGCTTTCTTT.

This chain links TRBV11-2 with TRBJ2-1, with D unclear. Germline CDR1 and CDR2: SGHAT and FQNNGV. V was shortened by 3 bases and J by 11 bases, with 20 bases between the two germline ends. This CDR3 has 15 amino acids. CDR3 DNA sequence: TGTGCCAGCAGCTTGCCGTACCACCGTACAATGCAGCAGTTCTTC. It yields the protein CASSLPYHRTMQQFF. The whole variable domain, filled in from reference TRBV11-2 and TRBJ2-1, reads EAGVAQSPRYKIIEKRQSVAFWCNPISGHATLYWYQQILGQGPKLLIQFQNNGVVDDSQLPKDRFSAERLKGVDSTLKIQPAKLEDSAVYLCASSLPYHRTMQQFFGPGTRLTVL.

This clone was detected once. The rearrangement joins TRBV6-5 to TRBJ2-1; D gene unclear. Germline V gene sequence: CDR1 MNHEY, CDR2 SVGAGI. The ends were cut back, 3 bases at V and 0 bases at J, with 9 bases in the middle. This CDR3 has 15 residues. The CDR3 loop is CASSYQESSYNEQFF. Here the CDR3 DNA reads TGTGCCAGCAGTTATCAAGAGAGCTCCTACAATGAGCAGTTCTTC.

This rearrangement joins TRBV6-5 to TRBJ2-2; maybe TRBD2 (5 bases). The V end lost 11 bases, the J end lost 4 bases, and 14 bases lay between the germline ends. This CDR3 has 13 amino acids. CDR1 and CDR2 from the germline V gene are MNHEY and SVGAGI. The DNA of the CDR3 is TGTGCCGTCAGTTGGACTTTCACCGGGGAGCTGTTTTTT. Encoded protein: CAVSWTFTGELFF.

The CDR3 DNA follows: TGTGCCACCAGCGGTGGGGCTGGGGATTATAGCAATCAGCCCCAGCATTTT. Translating gives CATSGGAGDYSNQPQHF. This chain uses TRBV15 with TRBJ1-5; D perhaps matches TRBD1 (5 bases). The germline gives CDR1 LNHNV, CDR2 YYDKDF (reference sequence). The CDR3 contains 17 residues. Deletions cut 5 bases from V and 0 bases from J, with 17 bases between.

The chain uses TRBV11-2 and TRBJ1-2, with unresolved D. Germline assignment: CDR1 SGHAT and CDR2 FQNNGV. The CDR3 is 15 residues long. The germline V and J ends were trimmed by 0 bases and 2 bases, with 10 bases remaining between them. CDR3 sequence reads: CASSLDRTSNYGYTF. The CDR3, as DNA: TGTGCCAGCAGCTTAGATCGTACTTCCAACTATGGCTACACCTTC.

This CDR3 is CASSTRSLRETQYF. In nucleotides, the CDR3 is TGTGCCAGTAGTACCCGATCGCTACGGGAGACCCAGTACTTC. This rearrangement joins TRBV19 to TRBJ2-5; no definite D call. CDR1 LNHDA and CDR2 SQIVND come from the germline V gene (reference sequence). Trimming took off 4 bases at V and 5 bases at J, with 14 bases between the two ends. CDR3 length equals 14 residues.

V gene TRBV10-3 combines with J gene TRBJ1-5; D is uncertain. V lost 8 bases and J 4 bases, leaving 18 bases between the germline ends. Per the germline V gene, CDR1 is ENHRY and CDR2 is SYGVKD. CDR3 size: 15 residues. CDR3 protein: CAIGPAGVGNQPQHF. As DNA, the CDR3 is TGTGCCATCGGACCCGCGGGTGTTGGGAATCAGCCCCAGCATTTT.

CDR3 amino acids: CASSLVNYPTDTQYF. In DNA form, the CDR3 reads TGTGCCAGCAGCTTAGTCAACTACCCCACAGATACGCAGTATTTT. The rearrangement links TRBV7-8 to TRBJ2-3; D not resolved. The CDR3 consists of 15 residues. V lost 1 base, J lost 2 bases, and 10 bases lay in between. Germline lookup yields CDR1 SGHVS and CDR2 FQNEAQ.

CDR3 DNA sequence: TGCGCCAGCAGCCGCCGGACTAACCAAGAGACCCAGTACTTC. Translating it yields CASSRRTNQETQYF. The chain recombines TRBV5-1 with TRBJ2-5; D possibly corresponds to TRBD2 (6 bases). In germline, CDR1 is SGHRS, CDR2 YFSETQ. This CDR3 has 14 residues. V lost 4 bases, J lost 0 bases, and 10 bases lay in between.